This paragraph covers one T cell receptor beta chain sequence. Under the authors' procedure: Estimated nucleated cell counts came from reference gene primer amplification. Produced via immunoSEQ multiplex PCR; TCRdb's table is partial and in-frame only. V and J calls and clone size are as listed in that table; D and trimming were resolved from the DNA. The sample has hundreds of thousands of clones; 80% to 90% are singletons. The data are from a study of blood T cell repertoires in COVID-19. Study at large: The study drew acute and convalescent COVID-19 samples from the United States, Italy and Spain. Sources were T cells, B-cell-depleted T cells, or PBMCs; the material itself was cDNA or gDNA.

Germline loops: CDR1 LGHNA, CDR2 YNFKEQ. Trimming left V 6 bases short and J 2 bases short, with 31 bases between. CDR3 length: 20 amino acids. The V and J genes are TRBV4-2 and TRBJ1-2, with D perhaps TRBD1 (5 bases). The source material was peripheral blood. This TCR was sampled from a man aged 45 to 65 with acute or convalescent COVID-19. In DNA, the CDR3 is TGTGCCAGCAGACTCGGTCCGGAAGGGGATTCCTGGATCCGAAACTATGGCTACACCTTC. Translation: CASRLGPEGDSWIRNYGYTF.